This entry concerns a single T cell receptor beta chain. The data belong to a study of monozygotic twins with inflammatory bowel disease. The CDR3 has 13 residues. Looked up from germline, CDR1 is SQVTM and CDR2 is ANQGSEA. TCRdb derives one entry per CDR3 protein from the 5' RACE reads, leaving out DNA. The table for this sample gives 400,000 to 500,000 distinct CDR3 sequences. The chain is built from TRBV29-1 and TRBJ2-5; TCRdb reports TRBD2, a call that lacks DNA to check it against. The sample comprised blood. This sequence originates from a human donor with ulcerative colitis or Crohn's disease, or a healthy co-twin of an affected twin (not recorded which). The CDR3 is CSVGTSGSETQYF.